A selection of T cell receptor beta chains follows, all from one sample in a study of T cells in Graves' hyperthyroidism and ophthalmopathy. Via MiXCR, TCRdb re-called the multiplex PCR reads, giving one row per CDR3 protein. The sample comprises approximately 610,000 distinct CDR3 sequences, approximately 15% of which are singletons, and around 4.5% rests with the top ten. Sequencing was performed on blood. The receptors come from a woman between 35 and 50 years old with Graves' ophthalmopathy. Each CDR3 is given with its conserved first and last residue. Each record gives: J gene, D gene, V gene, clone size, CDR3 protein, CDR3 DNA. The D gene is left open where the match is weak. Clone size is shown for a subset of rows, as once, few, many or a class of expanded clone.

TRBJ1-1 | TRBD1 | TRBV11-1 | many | CASSLVGQGAITEAFF | TGTGCCAGCAGCTTAGTGGGACAGGGAGCGATCACTGAAGCTTTCTTT
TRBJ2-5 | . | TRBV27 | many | CASSSLVAVETQYF | TGTGCCAGCTCCTCCCTCGTGGCAGTAGAGACCCAGTACTTC
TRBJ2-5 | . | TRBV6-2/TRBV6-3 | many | CASSPFAETQYF | TGTGCCAGCAGTCCGTTCGCAGAGACCCAGTACTTC
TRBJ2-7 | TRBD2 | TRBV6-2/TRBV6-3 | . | CASSPLPGTSGGSYEQYF | TGTGCCAGCAGCCCCCTCCCCGGGACTAGCGGAGGATCCTACGAGCAGTACTTC
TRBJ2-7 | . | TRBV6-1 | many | CASSEWGLSYEQYF | TGTGCCAGCAGTGAATGGGGGCTCTCCTACGAGCAGTACTTC
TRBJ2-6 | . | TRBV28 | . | CASKNSGANVLTF | TGTGCCAGCAAAAACTCTGGGGCCAACGTCCTGACTTTC
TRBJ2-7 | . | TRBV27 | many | CASSRAPSYEQYF | TGTGCCAGCAGTCGGGCACCCTCCTACGAGCAGTACTTC
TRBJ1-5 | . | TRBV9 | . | CASSADFDSNSNQPQHF | TGTGCCAGCAGCGCTGACTTTGACAGCAATAGCAATCAGCCCCAGCATTTT
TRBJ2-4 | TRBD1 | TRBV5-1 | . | CASSFTGDRQDIQYF | TGCGCCAGCAGCTTCACGGGGGACAGGCAGGACATTCAGTACTTC
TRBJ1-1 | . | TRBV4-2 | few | CASSPDSTNTEAFF | TGTGCCAGCAGCCCAGACAGCACAAACACTGAAGCTTTCTTT
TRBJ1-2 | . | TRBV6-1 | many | CASSEPPTVYGYTF | TGTGCCAGCAGTGAACCTCCGACAGTCTATGGCTACACCTTC
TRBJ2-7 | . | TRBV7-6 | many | CASSLGSLSSSYEQYF | TGTGCCAGCAGCTTAGGCTCTCTATCCAGCTCCTACGAGCAGTACTTC
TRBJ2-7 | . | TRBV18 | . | CASSPPGFSYEQYF | TGTGCCAGCTCACCGCCGGGATTTTCCTACGAGCAGTACTTC
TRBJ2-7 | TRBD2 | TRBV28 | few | CASSKLAGPEQYF | TGTGCCAGCAGTAAACTAGCGGGACCCGAGCAGTACTTC
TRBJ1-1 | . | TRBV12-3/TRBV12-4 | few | CASSLELGAEAFF | TGTGCCAGCAGTTTGGAGTTAGGCGCTGAAGCTTTCTTT
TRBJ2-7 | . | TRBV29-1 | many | CSVEGDTVEQYF | TGCAGCGTTGAAGGGGATACAGTCGAGCAGTACTTC
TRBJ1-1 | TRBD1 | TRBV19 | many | CASTAGGFSNTEAFF | TGTGCCAGTACGGCAGGGGGTTTTTCGAACACTGAAGCTTTCTTT
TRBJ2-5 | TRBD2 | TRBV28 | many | CATSGEGEETQYF | TGTGCCACCTCGGGGGAGGGCGAAGAGACCCAGTACTTC
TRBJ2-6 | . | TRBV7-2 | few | CASSFSGPGSGANVLTF | TGTGCCAGCAGCTTTAGCGGCCCAGGATCTGGGGCCAACGTCCTGACTTTC